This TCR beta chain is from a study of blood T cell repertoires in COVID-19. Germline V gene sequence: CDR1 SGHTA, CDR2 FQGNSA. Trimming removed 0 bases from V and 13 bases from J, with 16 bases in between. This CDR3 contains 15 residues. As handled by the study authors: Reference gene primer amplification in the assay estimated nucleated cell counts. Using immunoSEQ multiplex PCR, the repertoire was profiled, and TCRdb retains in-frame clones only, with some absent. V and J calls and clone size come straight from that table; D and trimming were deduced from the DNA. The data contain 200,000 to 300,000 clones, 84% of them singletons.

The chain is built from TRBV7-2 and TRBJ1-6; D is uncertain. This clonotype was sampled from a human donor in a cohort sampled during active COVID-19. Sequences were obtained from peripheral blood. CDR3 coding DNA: TGTGCCAGCAGCTTAGCCACAGCAAAGGAATGGCCCCTCCACTTT. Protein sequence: CASSLATAKEWPLHF.